These T cell receptor beta chains were read from a single sample in a study of blood T cell repertoires in COVID-19. The assay was immunoSEQ multiplex PCR, and TCRdb's table has in-frame clones only and misses some. The sample holds about 49,000 clones; 81% are singletons and the top ten take under 25%. Sequencing input: peripheral blood. These receptors came from a woman aged 80 or older with COVID-19, enrolled during active disease. CDR3s include the opening cysteine and the closing phenylalanine or tryptophan. A D gene is named only where the DNA matches it firmly. Clone size appears in some rows only: once, few, many, or a class for an expanded clone.

j_gene	d_gene	v_gene	abundance	CDR3aa	CDR3nt
TRBJ2-1	TRBD2	TRBV10-3	once	CAISSASGLSYNEQFF	TGTGCCATCAGTTCCGCTAGCGGCCTCTCCTACAATGAGCAGTTCTTC
TRBJ2-1	NA	TRBV27	NA	CASSLGGLGEQFF	TGTGCCAGCAGTTTAGGGGGCCTGGGTGAGCAGTTCTTC
TRBJ1-5	TRBD1	TRBV7-2	once	CASREPGQGSQPQHF	TGTGCCAGCAGAGAACCGGGACAGGGGTCTCAGCCCCAGCATTTT
TRBJ2-5	TRBD2	TRBV7-9	NA	CASSFFLAGLSGETQYF	TGTGCCAGCAGCTTTTTTCTAGCGGGACTATCAGGGGAGACCCAGTACTTC
TRBJ2-5	TRBD2	TRBV6-1	NA	CASSEGGTSGIGETQYF	TGTGCCAGCAGTGAAGGGGGGACTAGCGGGATCGGAGAGACCCAGTACTTC
TRBJ2-4	NA	TRBV18	NA	CASSPSSGTLKNIQYF	TGTGCCAGCTCACCATCGTCCGGGACACTCAAAAACATTCAGTACTTC
TRBJ1-6	TRBD1	TRBV5-4	NA	CASSPDRGINSPLHF	TGTGCCAGCAGCCCGGACAGGGGGATTAATTCACCCCTCCACTTT
TRBJ2-7	NA	TRBV6-1	NA	CASSDGGRTPYEQYF	TGTGCCAGCAGTGACGGCGGGCGAACCCCCTACGAGCAGTACTTC
TRBJ2-1	NA	TRBV24-1	NA	CATSDDSWNNEQFF	TGTGCCACCAGTGATGACAGTTGGAACAATGAGCAGTTCTTC
TRBJ1-3	NA	TRBV30	NA	CAWVQGSGNTIYF	TGTGCCTGGGTACAGGGTTCAGGAAACACCATATATTTT
TRBJ2-7	TRBD2	TRBV28	NA	CASKEGSASGRVVEQYF	TGTGCCAGCAAAGAGGGGTCGGCTAGCGGGAGGGTTGTCGAGCAGTACTTC
TRBJ2-1	TRBD2	TRBV9	NA	CASSVPRTSANPYNEQFF	TGTGCCAGCAGCGTACCCCGGACTAGCGCTAATCCTTACAATGAGCAGTTCTTC
TRBJ1-4	TRBD1	TRBV5-8	NA	CASSLDRGTNEKLFF	TGTGCCAGCAGCTTGGACAGGGGAACTAATGAAAAACTGTTTTTT
TRBJ1-2	TRBD1	TRBV29-1	NA	CAVKGASVYGYTF	TGCGCAGTCAAGGGGGCCAGTGTCTATGGCTACACCTTC
TRBJ1-1	NA	TRBV3-1/TRBV3-2	once	CASSPRGQTNTEAFF	TGTGCCAGCAGCCCCAGGGGTCAGACAAACACTGAAGCTTTCTTT
TRBJ2-1	TRBD1	TRBV2	NA	CANRGGLGSNEQFF	TGTGCCAACCGAGGGGGCCTTGGGTCCAATGAGCAGTTCTTC
TRBJ1-5	NA	TRBV4-1	NA	CASSQDWRGNNQPQHF	TGCGCCAGCAGCCAAGACTGGAGGGGAAATAATCAGCCCCAGCATTTT
TRBJ2-1	NA	TRBV28	few	CATIRGATTYNEQFF	TGTGCCACCATCCGAGGAGCGACTACTTACAATGAGCAGTTCTTC
TRBJ2-1	TRBD1	TRBV9	few	CASSVETGPPYNEQFF	TGTGCCAGCAGCGTAGAGACAGGGCCACCCTACAATGAGCAGTTCTTC
TRBJ2-2	TRBD1	TRBV29-1	NA	CSVLPGTGMIGELFF	TGCAGCGTGTTACCAGGGACAGGGATGATCGGGGAGCTGTTTTTT
TRBJ2-3	NA	TRBV27	few	CASSFIDTQYF	TGTGCCAGCAGTTTCATAGATACGCAGTATTTT
TRBJ2-7	TRBD1	TRBV5-1	NA	CASSWGQGSSYEQYF	TGCGCCAGCAGCTGGGGACAGGGATCCTCCTACGAGCAGTACTTC
TRBJ2-2	NA	TRBV28	NA	CASRPGHLRTGELFF	TGTGCCAGCAGGCCGGGACACCTGAGGACCGGGGAGCTGTTTTTT
TRBJ1-2	NA	TRBV7-9	few	CASSRTGLDEVGYTF	TGTGCCAGCAGCCGCACAGGGCTAGACGAGGTTGGTTACACCTTC
TRBJ1-1	NA	TRBV4-2	NA	CASSQAKQGMAEAFF	TGTGCCAGCAGCCAAGCAAAACAGGGCATGGCGGAAGCTTTCTTT
TRBJ2-3	TRBD2	TRBV9	NA	CASSGTSVDTQYF	TGTGCCAGCAGCGGGACTAGCGTAGATACGCAGTATTTT
TRBJ2-4	NA	TRBV13	few	CASRPRDSENIQYF	TGTGCCAGCAGACCTCGGGACTCCGAAAACATTCAGTACTTC
TRBJ2-1	NA	TRBV18	NA	CASSPIAYNEQFF	TGTGCCAGCTCACCGATAGCCTACAATGAGCAGTTCTTC
TRBJ2-1	NA	TRBV19	NA	CASSIDLFLATRSYNEQFF	TGTGCCAGTAGTATAGATCTATTCCTAGCGACAAGGTCATACAATGAGCAGTTCTTC
TRBJ1-6	NA	TRBV6-5	NA	CASNNRERNSPLHF	TGTGCCAGCAACAACAGGGAACGGAATTCACCCCTCCACTTT
TRBJ2-3	NA	TRBV27	few	CASSANFGDPDTQYF	TGTGCCAGCAGCGCTAACTTTGGAGATCCAGATACGCAGTATTTT
TRBJ2-1	NA	TRBV18	NA	CASSPDQAGEQFF	TGTGCCAGCTCACCCGACCAAGCGGGTGAGCAGTTCTTC
TRBJ2-5	TRBD2	TRBV7-2	NA	CASSDLGGETQYF	TGTGCCAGCAGTGACCTGGGGGGGGAGACCCAGTACTTC
TRBJ1-1	TRBD1	TRBV5-1	few	CASGLPPTGVNTEAFF	TGCGCCAGCGGCCTCCCTCCAACAGGGGTGAACACTGAAGCTTTCTTT
TRBJ1-5	NA	TRBV27	NA	CASSSTGTLHNQPQHF	TGTGCCAGTAGCTCTACTGGGACTTTACACAATCAGCCCCAGCATTTT
TRBJ2-5	TRBD1	TRBV4-1	NA	CASSQPGQGRETQYF	TGCGCCAGCAGCCAGCCGGGACAGGGGAGGGAGACCCAGTACTTC
TRBJ1-1	NA	TRBV15	NA	CATSMGAGNTEAFF	TGTGCCACCAGCATGGGGGCCGGGAACACTGAAGCTTTCTTT
TRBJ1-5	TRBD1	TRBV16	NA	CASSPLTGQGNQPQHF	TGTGCCAGCAGCCCACTGACAGGACAGGGCAATCAGCCCCAGCATTTT
TRBJ2-7	NA	TRBV18	NA	CASSPPTLLEQYF	TGTGCCAGCTCACCACCTACTCTTCTAGAGCAGTACTTC
TRBJ2-7	NA	TRBV6-5	NA	CATLGTLYEQYF	TGTGCTACCCTAGGGACACTGTACGAGCAGTACTTC
TRBJ1-6	TRBD1	TRBV6-4	NA	CASSEQGRYNSPLHF	TGTGCCAGCAGTGAACAGGGGCGATATAATTCACCCCTCCACTTT
TRBJ1-1	TRBD1	TRBV9	NA	CASSAQGRPGTEAFF	TGTGCCAGCAGCGCACAGGGGAGGCCGGGCACTGAAGCTTTCTTT
TRBJ1-4	NA	TRBV4-2	once	CASSQLGATNEKLFF	TGTGCCAGCAGCCAGCTGGGCGCAACTAATGAAAAACTGTTTTTT
TRBJ2-1	TRBD2	TRBV3-1/TRBV3-2	NA	CASSTIGGNEQFF	TGTGCCAGCAGCACCATCGGGGGGAATGAGCAGTTCTTC
TRBJ2-7	TRBD1	TRBV18	NA	CASSPWTGPPYEQYF	TGTGCCAGCTCACCTTGGACAGGGCCCCCCTACGAGCAGTACTTC
TRBJ1-4	TRBD1	TRBV27	NA	CASSSRDRGRVEKLFF	TGTGCCAGCAGTTCCCGGGACAGGGGGCGCGTTGAAAAACTGTTTTTT
TRBJ2-2	TRBD2	TRBV3-1/TRBV3-2	NA	CASSQGLAGGTNTGELFF	TGTGCCAGCAGCCAAGGACTAGCGGGAGGCACGAACACCGGGGAGCTGTTTTTT
TRBJ1-5	NA	TRBV18	NA	CASSPLTQGPQHF	TGTGCCAGCTCACCTCTAACACAGGGGCCCCAGCATTTT
TRBJ2-7	NA	TRBV12-5	NA	CASGLAYEQYF	TGTGCTAGTGGTTTGGCATACGAGCAGTACTTC
TRBJ1-5	NA	TRBV6-1	NA	CASSESVLWSQPQHF	TGTGCCAGCAGTGAATCGGTATTATGGAGTCAGCCCCAGCATTTT
TRBJ2-7	NA	TRBV7-9	NA	CASSPRTGYEQYF	TGTGCCAGCAGCCCAAGGACGGGATACGAGCAGTACTTC
TRBJ1-2	NA	TRBV4-1	NA	CASSQNQAGGYTF	TGCGCCAGCAGCCAAAATCAGGCGGGTGGCTACACCTTC
TRBJ2-2	TRBD1	TRBV4-1	NA	CASSPRTGVGAGELFF	TGCGCCAGCAGTCCTCGGACAGGGGTGGGGGCCGGGGAGCTGTTTTTT